This paragraph reports one TCR beta chain. Enrollees, 18 to 89 years old, lived in some 24 US areas. Participants classified as exposed had met a COVID-19 case within 2 weeks before study entry. The sample belongs to a study of blood T cell repertoires in COVID-19. Study context: PBMCs, B-cell-depleted T cells, or T cells were the source of the cDNA or gDNA that made up the material.

In the authors' methods: Counts of nucleated cells, estimated from reference gene primer amplification, were obtained. Profiling relied on immunoSEQ multiplex PCR, and the TCRdb table lists in-frame clones only, not all of them. V, J and clone size are taken as reported in that table, and D and trimming were inferred from the DNA itself. The table has some 180,000 clones, 80% to 85% seen once; the top ten hold under 4%. V gave up 7 bases and J gave up 8 bases, with 16 bases separating them. Per germline, CDR1 WNHNN and CDR2 SYGVQD (reference sequence). This CDR3 contains 13 residues. The clonotype comes from a woman aged 25-40 years who had been exposed to COVID-19. Sequenced: PBMCs or T cells enriched from blood (not recorded which). This rearrangement joins TRBV10-1 to TRBJ2-3, with TRBD2 as a possible D gene (6 bases). This CDR3 is CASTHTLASTQYF. The CDR3 DNA follows: TGCGCCAGCACGCATACACTAGCATCTACGCAGTATTTT.